Described below is a single TCR beta chain sequence and its context. This entry belongs to a study of blood T cell repertoires in COVID-19. The overall study: Acute and convalescent COVID-19 specimens originated in the United States, Italy and Spain. Sources were T cells, B-cell-depleted T cells, or PBMCs; the material itself was cDNA or gDNA.

V was shortened by 6 bases and J by 6 bases, with 16 bases between the two germline ends. CDR3 length: 14 amino acids. Per the germline V gene, CDR1 is MNHEY and CDR2 is SMNVEV (reference sequence). Enrollment of patients from Seattle took place during active infection, with longitudinal follow-up. Original handling: Estimated nucleated cell counts came from reference gene primer amplification. Assay used: immunoSEQ multiplex PCR; TCRdb lists only in-frame clones, some missing. That table supplies the V and J calls and clone size; D and trimming were determined from the DNA. The sample holds approximately 480,000 clones, 80% to 90% seen once.

This chain uses TRBV27 with TRBJ2-3, with a weak D call TRBD2 (6 bases). This TCR was sampled from a man aged 18-30 years with COVID-19, enrolled during active disease. The specimen was peripheral blood. Here the CDR3 reads CASSLRGGGDTQYF. The DNA for the CDR3 is TGTGCCAGCAGCCTGCGGGGAGGTGGGGATACGCAGTATTTT.